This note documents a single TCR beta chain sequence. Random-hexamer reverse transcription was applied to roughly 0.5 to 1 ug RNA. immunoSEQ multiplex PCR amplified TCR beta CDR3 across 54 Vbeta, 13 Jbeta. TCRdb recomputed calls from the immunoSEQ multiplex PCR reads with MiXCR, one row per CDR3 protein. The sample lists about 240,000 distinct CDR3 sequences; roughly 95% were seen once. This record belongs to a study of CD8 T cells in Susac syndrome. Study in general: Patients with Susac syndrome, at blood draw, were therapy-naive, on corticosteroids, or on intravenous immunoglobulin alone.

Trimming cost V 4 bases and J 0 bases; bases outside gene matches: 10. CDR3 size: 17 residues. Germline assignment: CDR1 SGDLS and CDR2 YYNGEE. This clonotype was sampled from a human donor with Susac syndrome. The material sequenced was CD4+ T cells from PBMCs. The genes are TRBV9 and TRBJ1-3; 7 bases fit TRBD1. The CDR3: CASSTDLGQRSGNTIYF. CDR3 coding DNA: TGTGCCAGCAGCACCGACTTGGGACAGCGCTCTGGAAACACCATATATTTT.